This T cell receptor beta chain appears in the sequencing data of a study of T-cell memory formation after mild COVID-19 (dated by TCRdb to the early 2020s). For the study in its entirety: Most TCR sequence clusters were specific to one of the two donors. The cohort comprised two young, previously healthy adult volunteers, one female and one male. T-cell clones expanding and contracting after mild COVID-19 in two donors were tracked by longitudinal TCRalpha and TCRbeta repertoire sequencing. Study-wide findings and limitations: Whether the second-wave clones peaking on day 37 were SARS-CoV-2 specific was not confirmed. The study covered only a couple of mild cases, and larger cohorts including severe cases with pre-infection samples were considered necessary. From day 15 to 85, contracting clones showed balanced CD4/CD8 phenotypes, whereas a second wave of clones that expanded from day 15 to 37 leaned towards CD4+. Some responding clones were found in pre-infection memory, which suggests that pre-existing cross-reactive memory T cells took part in the SARS-CoV-2 response. Contracting CD4+ clones were found mainly in CM and EM memory subsets, while CD8+ clones were enriched in EMRA.

This clonotype was observed a handful of times. No cognate antigen has been identified for it. No base quality information exists; no much larger clone differs at one position. Sequencing was carried out with an Illumina NovaSeq 6000. TCRalpha and TCRbeta cDNA libraries were constructed by 5'RACE with constant-segment primers, with sample barcodes and unique molecular identifiers being introduced. RNA was extracted from every sample with Trizol reagent. Amplification of the libraries took two PCR steps, and the second step added a second sample barcode plus Illumina TruSeq adapters. Sequencing of libraries was performed on an Illumina NovaSeq with 2 x 150 bp paired-end reads. The authors' analysis ran thus. Demultiplexing of reads and collapsing into UMI-guided consensus sequences were performed with migec v1.2.7. Using mixcr v2.1.11, the UMI consensuses were aligned to TRA and TRB V and J templates and assembled into clonotypes. A clonotype was counted as expanded or contracted only if both edgeR and NoisET called the change significant, with noise models trained on biological replicates. For edgeR calls, the cutoffs were a false discovery rate-adjusted p below 0.01 and a log2 fold-change threshold of 1. As an exploratory analysis of dynamics, PCA with hierarchical clustering was applied to max-normalized trajectories of the 1000 most abundant clonotypes. Each responding clone was given a CD4 or CD8 phenotype based on the CD4+ and CD8+ repertoires, which had been sequenced separately. TCRdb itself trimmed the public reads at Q25 with fastp, ran MiXCR and retained productive beta chains. Every CDR3 protein is listed once, alongside the most common genes and DNA of its rows. Here the V and J calls rest on TCRdb's processing, not on the authors' analysis. For this sample there are about 340,000 distinct CDR3 sequences; 13% appear just once. Roughly a fifth of the sample rests with the top ten.

Reading from cysteine to phenylalanine, the CDR3 counts 15 amino acids. Just CDR3 DNA is preserved here, 45 bases in frame from base 1. V is cut back by 6 bases and J by 1 base, with 5 bases in the junction unmatched. CDR1 and CDR2 (SGHDN, FVKESK) derive from the germline V gene. Ficoll-Paque density gradient centrifugation was the method used to isolate PBMCs. The V gene is TRBV14 and the J gene is TRBJ1-5; TRBD1 fits 8 bases in the junction. This sequence originates from a man aged 18 to 29 who had mild COVID-19 (a few samples of this study predate the infection). The sample titles of this study are shuffled in the database, so cell type and time point are left out; the donor was told from shared clones. The sequenced material came from PBMCs or a T cell subset sorted from them (not recorded which). The CDR3 region: CASRDRGRSNQPQHF. The DNA sequence follows: TGTGCCAGCAGAGACAGGGGTCGGAGCAATCAGCCCCAGCATTTT.